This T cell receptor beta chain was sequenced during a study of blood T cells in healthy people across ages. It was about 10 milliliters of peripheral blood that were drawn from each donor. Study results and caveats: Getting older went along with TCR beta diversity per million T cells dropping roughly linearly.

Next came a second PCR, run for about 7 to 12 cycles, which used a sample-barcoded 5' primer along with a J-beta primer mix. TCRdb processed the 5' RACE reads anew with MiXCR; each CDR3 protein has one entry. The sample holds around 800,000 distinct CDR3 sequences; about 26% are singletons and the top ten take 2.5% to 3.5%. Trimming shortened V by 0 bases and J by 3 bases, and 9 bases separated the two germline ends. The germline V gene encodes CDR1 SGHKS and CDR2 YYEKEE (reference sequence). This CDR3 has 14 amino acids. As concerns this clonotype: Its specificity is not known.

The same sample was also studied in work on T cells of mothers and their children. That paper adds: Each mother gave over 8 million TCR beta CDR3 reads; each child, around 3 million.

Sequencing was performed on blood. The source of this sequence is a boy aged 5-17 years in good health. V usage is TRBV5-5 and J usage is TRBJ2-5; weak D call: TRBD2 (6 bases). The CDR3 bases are TGTGCCAGCAGCTTGGGTTCTAGCGAAGAGACCCAGTACTTC. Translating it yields CASSLGSSEETQYF.